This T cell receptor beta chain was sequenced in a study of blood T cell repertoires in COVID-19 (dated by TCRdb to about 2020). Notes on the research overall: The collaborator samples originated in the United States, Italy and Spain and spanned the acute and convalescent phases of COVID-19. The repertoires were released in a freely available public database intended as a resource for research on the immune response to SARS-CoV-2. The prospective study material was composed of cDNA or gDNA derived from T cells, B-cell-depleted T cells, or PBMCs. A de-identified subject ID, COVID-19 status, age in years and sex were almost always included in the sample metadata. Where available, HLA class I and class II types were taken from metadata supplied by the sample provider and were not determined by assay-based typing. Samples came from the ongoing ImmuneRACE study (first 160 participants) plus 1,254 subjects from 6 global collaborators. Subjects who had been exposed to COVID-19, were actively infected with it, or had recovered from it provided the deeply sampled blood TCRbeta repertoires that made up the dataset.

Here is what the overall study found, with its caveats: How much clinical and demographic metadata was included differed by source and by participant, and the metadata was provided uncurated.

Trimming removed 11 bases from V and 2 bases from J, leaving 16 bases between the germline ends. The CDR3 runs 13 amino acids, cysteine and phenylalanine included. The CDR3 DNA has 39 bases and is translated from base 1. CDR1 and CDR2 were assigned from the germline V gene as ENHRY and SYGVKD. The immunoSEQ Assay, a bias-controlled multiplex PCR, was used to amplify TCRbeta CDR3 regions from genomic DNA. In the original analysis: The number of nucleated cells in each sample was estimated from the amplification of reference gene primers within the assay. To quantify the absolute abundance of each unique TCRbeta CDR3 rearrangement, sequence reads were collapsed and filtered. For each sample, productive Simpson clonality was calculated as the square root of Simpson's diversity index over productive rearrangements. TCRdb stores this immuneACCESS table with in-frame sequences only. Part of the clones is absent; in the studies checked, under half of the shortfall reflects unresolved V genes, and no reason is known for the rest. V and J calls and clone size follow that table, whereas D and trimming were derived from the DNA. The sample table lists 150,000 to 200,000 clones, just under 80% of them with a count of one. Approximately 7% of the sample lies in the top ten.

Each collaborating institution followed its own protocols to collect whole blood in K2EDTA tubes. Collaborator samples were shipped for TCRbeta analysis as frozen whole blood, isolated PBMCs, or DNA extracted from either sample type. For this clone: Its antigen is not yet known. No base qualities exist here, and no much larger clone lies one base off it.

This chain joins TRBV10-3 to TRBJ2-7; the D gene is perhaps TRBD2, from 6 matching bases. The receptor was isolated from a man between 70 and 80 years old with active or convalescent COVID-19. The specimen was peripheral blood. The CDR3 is CALNSPGAYEQYF. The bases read TGTGCCCTAAACTCTCCGGGAGCCTACGAGCAGTACTTC.